Following are 10 T cell receptor beta chains from one sample sequenced in a study of control samples from healthy donors and cancer patients. Assay used: immunoSEQ multiplex PCR; TCRdb lists only in-frame clones, some missing. The table has 150,000 to 200,000 clones, roughly 94% seen once. The sequencing sample was made of blood. The source is a woman between 40 and 50 years old in good health.

DNA of the CDR3: TGTGCCAGCAGTGGGGGGACAGTCAATTCACCCCTCCACTTT. Amino acids: CASSGGTVNSPLHF. This sequence joins TRBV6-2 or TRBV6-3 and TRBJ1-6; 7 bases fit TRBD1. The length of the CDR3 is 14 residues. Per the germline V gene, CDR1 is MNHEY and CDR2 is SVGEGT. The V segment lost 5 bases and the J segment 7 bases; nucleotides outside the gene matches: 5.

This rearrangement joins TRBV2 to TRBJ2-1; TRBD2 matches at 10 bases. Losses at the gene ends were 11 bases for V and 10 bases for J; bases not matched to a gene: 11. Germline V gives CDR1 SNHLY, CDR2 FYNNEI. CDR3 length: 13 amino acids. In DNA form, the CDR3 reads TGTGCCTCGGGGCTAGCGGGAGTAAGGGAGCAGTTCTTC. Translating it yields CASGLAGVREQFF. Full variable domain (outside the CDR3, taken from reference TRBV2 and TRBJ2-1): EPEVTQTPSHQVTQMGQEVILRCVPISNHLYFYWYRQILGQKVEFLVSFYNNEISEKSEIFDDQFSVERPDGSNFTLKIRSTKLEDSAMYFCASGLAGVREQFFGPGTRLTVL.

This sequence joins TRBV19 and TRBJ1-5; no clear D gene. The germline gives CDR1 LNHDA, CDR2 SQIVND (reference sequence). Trimming cost V 7 bases and J 2 bases, with 12 bases left between them. The CDR3 sequence is 14 residues long. The CDR3 reads CASKVGGRNQPQHF. CDR3 in DNA: TGTGCCAGTAAGGTGGGAGGACGCAATCAGCCCCAGCATTTT. Full variable domain (missing parts from reference TRBV19 and TRBJ1-5): DGGITQSPKYLFRKEGQNVTLSCEQNLNHDAMYWYRQDPGQGLRLIYYSQIVNDFQKGDIAEGYSVSREKKESFPLTVTSAQKNPTAFYLCASKVGGRNQPQHFGDGTRLSIL.

The chain carries TRBV7-2 and TRBJ1-1; maybe TRBD1 (5 bases). This CDR3 has 15 amino acids. Deletions cut 0 bases from V and 4 bases from J, with 12 bases between. Germline V gene lookup returns CDR1 SGHTA and CDR2 FQGNSA. This CDR3 reads CASSLAQGGGTEAFF. In DNA form, the CDR3 reads TGTGCCAGCAGCTTAGCCCAGGGAGGCGGCACTGAAGCTTTCTTT.

The rearrangement links TRBV15 to TRBJ1-3, with D possibly TRBD1 on 5 matching bases. Trimming took off 0 bases at V and 2 bases at J, with 11 bases between the two ends. Germline V gives CDR1 LNHNV, CDR2 YYDKDF (reference sequence). The CDR3 totals 16 residues. For the CDR3, the DNA is TGTGCCACCAGCAGAGATTTTCTAGGGGCTGGAAACACCATATATTTT. This encodes CATSRDFLGAGNTIYF.

The chain couples TRBV4-2 to TRBJ2-7; 7 nucleotides align to TRBD1. The CDR3 contains 15 residues. Germline V gives CDR1 LGHNA, CDR2 YNFKEQ. V gave up 4 bases and J gave up 0 bases; unmatched junction bases: 6. CDR3 amino acids: CASSPTWDSSYEQYF. The CDR3 nucleotides read TGTGCCAGCAGCCCCACTTGGGACAGCTCCTACGAGCAGTACTTC.

This chain links TRBV2 with TRBJ1-1; D gene unclear. Trimming left V 5 bases short and J 0 bases short, with 19 bases between. Germline CDR1 SNHLY, CDR2 FYNNEI. CDR3 length: 17 residues. Here the CDR3 reads CASSRPRVSPMNTEAFF. The CDR3 DNA reads as TGTGCCAGCAGTCGACCCCGGGTCAGCCCAATGAACACTGAAGCTTTCTTT. The full variable domain, rest sourced from reference TRBV2 and TRBJ1-1, is EPEVTQTPSHQVTQMGQEVILRCVPISNHLYFYWYRQILGQKVEFLVSFYNNEISEKSEIFDDQFSVERPDGSNFTLKIRSTKLEDSAMYFCASSRPRVSPMNTEAFFGQGTRLTVV.

The chain recombines TRBV7-9 with TRBJ1-2; D is perhaps TRBD1 (5 bases). Trimming took 7 bases from V and 8 from J, leaving 20 bases between them. Germline V gene sequence: CDR1 SEHNR, CDR2 FQNEAQ (reference sequence). This CDR3 has 14 residues. The CDR3 spells CASTKPRAGGGYTF. Written as DNA, the CDR3 is TGTGCCAGCACCAAACCCCGAGCGGGGGGAGGCTACACCTTC.

This chain connects TRBV7-2 to TRBJ1-2; D remains unclear. The CDR3 consists of 14 residues. Germline-derived CDR1 and CDR2 are SGHTA and FQGNSA. Deletions cut 0 bases from V and 6 bases from J, with 11 bases between. The CDR3 nucleotides are TGTGCCAGCAGCTTAGCAACGACGGACGATGGCTACACCTTC. Translating it yields CASSLATTDDGYTF. The full variable domain, with the rest looked up from reference TRBV7-2 and TRBJ1-2, is GAGVSQSPSNKVTEKGKDVELRCDPISGHTALYWYRQSLGQGLEFLIYFQGNSAPDKSGLPSDRFSAERTGGSVSTLTIQRTQQEDSAVYLCASSLATTDDGYTFGSGTRLTVV.

This chain joins TRBV9 and TRBJ2-1; D not certain. The V end was cut by 0 bases, the J end by 2 bases, with 9 bases between. This CDR3 contains 15 residues. CDR1 is SGDLS, CDR2 YYNGEE, per germline. The CDR3 DNA reads as TGTGCCAGCAGCGTAGGGCATCAACCCTACAATGAGCAGTTCTTC. This sequence encodes CASSVGHQPYNEQFF.